Described below is a single TCR beta chain sequence and its context. Its specificity is not known. Looked up from germline, CDR1 is SGHRS and CDR2 is YFSETQ. Unmatched junction bases numbered 8, after V lost 5 bases and J lost 2 bases. This CDR3 is 15 amino acids long. These data originate in a study of vaccination effects on CD4 cells after COVID-19. Across the whole study: Specimens were obtained from a couple of convalescent patients 16 days and one week prior to vaccination.

The culture ran for 10 days, and then CD4+ T cells were isolated. Measured with immunoSEQ multiplex PCR; TCRdb has only the in-frame clones, and not every one. This sample has about 47,000 clones, with 60% to 85% found just once. The source material was CD4+ T cells from PBMCs cultured without peptide, sampled before COVID-19 vaccination. The V call is TRBV5-1, the J call TRBJ2-3; 7 bases are shared with TRBD2. The TCR was taken from a human donor who had a prior SARS-CoV-2 infection. CDR3 sequence reads: CASSKRELITDTQYF. In nucleotides, the CDR3 is TGCGCCAGCAGTAAGCGGGAACTAATCACAGATACGCAGTATTTT.